A single sample is the source of the 2 T cell receptor beta chains below, sequenced in a study of cytomegalovirus exposure and HLA in healthy donors. Using immunoSEQ multiplex PCR, the repertoire was profiled, and TCRdb retains in-frame clones only, with some absent. The table lists fewer than 75,000 clones, approximately 96% of them singletons. The specimen sequenced was PBMCs. The receptor source for this set is a man aged 18 to 30 in good health and CMV-seronegative.

CDR3 residues: CASSWTSGGAGHNEQFF. CDR3 nucleotides: TGTGCCAGCAGCTGGACTAGCGGGGGGGCAGGTCACAATGAGCAGTTCTTC. The chain uses TRBV6-4 and TRBJ2-1; 15 bases map to TRBD2. There are 17 residues in the CDR3. The germline gives CDR1 MRHNA, CDR2 SNTAGT. With 6 bases clipped from V and 5 bases from J, the junction kept 8 bases outside the gene matches.

This sequence joins TRBV7-6 and TRBJ2-1; 8 nucleotides agree with TRBD1. V trimming: 5 bases; J trimming: 7 bases; junction bases outside the gene matches: 4. Germline V gene lookup returns CDR1 SGHVS and CDR2 FNYEAQ. The CDR3 runs to 13 residues. CDR3 bases: TGTGCCAGCAGCCCCCGGACAGGGAATGAGCAGTTCTTC. It is translated as CASSPRTGNEQFF. Based on the CDR3 plus reference TRBV7-6 and TRBJ2-1, the full variable domain is GAGVSQSPRYKVTKRGQDVALRCDPISGHVSLYWYRQALGQGPEFLTYFNYEAQQDKSGLPNDRFSAERPEGSISTLTIQRTEQRDSAMYRCASSPRTGNEQFFGPGTRLTVL.